This TCR beta chain derives from a study of vaccination effects on CD4 cells after COVID-19. Sequenced by immunoSEQ multiplex PCR; TCRdb stores in-frame clones only, minus some. This sample carries some 70,000 clones, under 90% of them seen once, and the ten largest clones take more than 10%. Viral peptide pool expansion of antigen-specific CD4+ T cells preceded sequencing in the ViraFEST assay. It was after around eleven days of culture that CD4+ T cells were isolated. None of these healthy vaccinees had been infected with SARS-CoV-2 before vaccination. Supplemented with about 10 IU/ml IL-2 and approximately 9.7 ug/ml peptides, a few million PBMC per well were kept in culture. Fresh IL-2-containing medium replaced half the medium on days 3 and 7. V was trimmed by 4 bases and J by 0 bases, leaving 12 bases between them. The CDR3 loop spans 16 amino acids. Germline V gene lookup returns CDR1 LNHDA and CDR2 SQIVND (reference sequence).

Study observations and caveats: Pronounced clonal contraction occurred in clones induced by infection and by vaccine late after vaccination.

In the case of this clone: Its specificity is not known.

The sequencing here drew on CD4+ T cells from PBMCs cultured with SARS-CoV-2 spike peptides, taken before COVID-19 vaccination. The chain recombines TRBV19 with TRBJ1-4; D gene unclear. This receptor was taken from a human donor who received a COVID-19 vaccine. The CDR3 DNA reads as TGTGCCAGTAGTAAGGCAGGAACTGCAACTAATGAAAAACTGTTTTTT. It yields the protein CASSKAGTATNEKLFF.